This paragraph covers one T cell receptor beta chain sequence. Its target is unknown. This sample is part of a study of identical twins. General study results and limits: Compared with models, monozygotic twins showed more out-of-frame TCR alpha sharing. With abundant cord blood beta clonotypes, insertions were fewer; memory repertoires showed no such pattern. Cross-sectional statistics underpinned the conclusions; the same donors were not followed. Alpha sequences out of frame and shared by twins had excess low generation probability.

From the 5' RACE reads, TCRdb called clonotypes with MiXCR, one entry per CDR3 protein. The data show hundreds of thousands of distinct CDR3 sequences, approximately 7% seen once. Another study also made use of these data, one on yellow fever vaccine responses in identical twins.

The sample taken for sequencing was memory (CD45RO+) T cells sorted from blood. The sequence was collected from a woman younger than 30 in good health.

This CDR3 is CASSLLGEGYTF. CDR3 coding DNA: TGTGCCAGCAGTTTACTTGGAGAAGGCTACACCTTC. The rearrangement links TRBV28 to TRBJ1-2; no clear D gene. Germline lookup yields CDR1 MDHEN and CDR2 SYDVKM. The germline V and J ends were trimmed by 2 bases and 8 bases, with 9 bases remaining between them. There are 12 residues in the CDR3.